The entry that follows covers one T cell receptor (beta chain) sequence. The data belong to a study of blood T cell repertoires in COVID-19. For the study at large: Donors in the United States, Italy and Spain gave samples during acute or convalescent COVID-19. From T cells, B-cell-depleted T cells, or PBMCs came the material, which was cDNA or gDNA.

The CDR3 is 14 residues long. CDR1 SEHNR and CDR2 FQNEAQ come from the germline V gene (reference sequence). V dropped 3 bases and J dropped 4 bases, with 12 bases sitting between them. In the original analysis: Researchers report that nucleated cell counts were estimated from reference gene primer amplification. The data were produced by immunoSEQ multiplex PCR, yet TCRdb's version contains in-frame clones alone and is incomplete. The V and J calls and clone size are taken from that table; D and trimming were inferred from the DNA. This table holds some 39,000 clones, more than 70% found once. The receptor was derived from a man between 60 and 75 years old with acute or convalescent COVID-19. The gene calls are TRBV7-9 and TRBJ1-1; D perhaps matches TRBD1 (6 bases). Specimen: peripheral blood. The chain's CDR3 is CASSFPQGLTEAFF. The CDR3 region has the DNA TGTGCCAGCAGCTTCCCCCAGGGGCTCACTGAAGCTTTCTTT. The whole variable domain, filled in from reference TRBV7-9 and TRBJ1-1, reads DTGVSQNPRHKITKRGQNVTFRCDPISEHNRLYWYRQTLGQGPEFLTYFQNEAQLEKSRLLSDRFSAERPKGSFSTLEIQRTEQGDSAMYLCASSFPQGLTEAFFGQGTRLTVV.